The 7 T cell receptor beta chains below were found in one sample sequenced in a study of spatial heterogeneity in lung cancer. TCRdb analysed the 5' RACE reads with MiXCR anew, one entry per CDR3 protein. The sample contains about 120,000 distinct CDR3 sequences, more than 9% of which appear only once. Noted time point: blood at routine non-recurrence follow-up after resection. In each case, whole RNA from tumor, nontumor lung or frozen PBMC was sequenced unsorted. Specimen: PBMCs, collected at follow-up. The source of these receptors is a male donor with early-stage non-small cell lung cancer.

This chain uses TRBV24-1 with TRBJ2-1; D is unclear. Germline assignment: CDR1 KGHDR and CDR2 SFDVKD. V was clipped by 1 base and J by 7 bases, with 10 bases between them. This CDR3 comprises 14 residues. For the CDR3, the DNA is TGTGCCACCAGTGATTTAGGAATGGGAAATGAGCAGTTCTTC. Its protein is CATSDLGMGNEQFF.

This clonotype occurred once. V is TRBV12-3 or TRBV12-4 and J is TRBJ1-5; D uncertain. V was trimmed by 8 bases and J by 1 base, leaving 15 bases between them. The CDR3 covers 15 residues. CDR3 sequence reads: CASLPHGGSNQPQHF. The CDR3 DNA follows: TGTGCCAGCCTCCCCCATGGAGGGAGCAATCAGCCCCAGCATTTT.

This clonotype was seen many times. The chain joins TRBV5-5 to TRBJ1-4; no clear D gene. The germline CDR1 and CDR2 sequences are SGHKS and YYEKEE (reference sequence). Trimming pared 0 bases from V and 0 bases from J, leaving 6 bases between. The CDR3 is 15 amino acids. The CDR3 bases are TGTGCCAGCAGCTTGGCAGTTGCAACTAATGAAAAACTGTTTTTT. It encodes CASSLAVATNEKLFF.

The V gene is TRBV10-3, the J gene TRBJ1-6; D unclear. This CDR3 comprises 18 residues. Per germline, CDR1 ENHRY and CDR2 SYGVKD. V gave up 2 bases and J gave up 2 bases, with 16 bases separating them. CDR3 sequence (DNA): TGTGCCATCAGTGAGCTTGGAGGTAAACGCGCCTATAATTCACCCCTCCACTTT. Its translation: CAISELGGKRAYNSPLHF.

CDR3 in amino acids: CASSLFGQLAGEQFF. In DNA form, the CDR3 reads TGTGCCAGCAGCCTATTCGGACAACTCGCGGGAGAGCAGTTCTTC. The genes are TRBV3-1 and TRBJ2-1; possibly TRBD2 for D (6 bases). Deletions cut 4 bases from V and 10 bases from J, with 20 bases between. The CDR3 sequence is 15 residues long. Germline lookup yields CDR1 LGHDT and CDR2 YNNKEL (reference sequence).

The rearrangement links TRBV9 to TRBJ2-5; 7 positions agree with TRBD1. V dropped 2 bases and J dropped 9; count of bases not matched to a gene: 7. Germline assignment: CDR1 SGDLS and CDR2 YYNGEE. The CDR3 covers 13 residues. For the CDR3, the DNA is TGTGCCAGCAGCGTGGGACAGCTTGCGGCCCAGTACTTC. Translating gives CASSVGQLAAQYF.

There are many counts of this clonotype. The chain employs TRBV25-1 and TRBJ2-7; 8 bases line up with TRBD1. Germline V gene sequence: CDR1 MGHDK, CDR2 SYGVNS. V trimming: 8 bases; J trimming: 0 bases; junction bases outside the gene matches: 6. The CDR3 has 14 amino acids. The CDR3 DNA follows: TGTGCCAGCCGCCGGGACAGGAGCTCCTACGAGCAGTACTTC. It is translated as CASRRDRSSYEQYF.